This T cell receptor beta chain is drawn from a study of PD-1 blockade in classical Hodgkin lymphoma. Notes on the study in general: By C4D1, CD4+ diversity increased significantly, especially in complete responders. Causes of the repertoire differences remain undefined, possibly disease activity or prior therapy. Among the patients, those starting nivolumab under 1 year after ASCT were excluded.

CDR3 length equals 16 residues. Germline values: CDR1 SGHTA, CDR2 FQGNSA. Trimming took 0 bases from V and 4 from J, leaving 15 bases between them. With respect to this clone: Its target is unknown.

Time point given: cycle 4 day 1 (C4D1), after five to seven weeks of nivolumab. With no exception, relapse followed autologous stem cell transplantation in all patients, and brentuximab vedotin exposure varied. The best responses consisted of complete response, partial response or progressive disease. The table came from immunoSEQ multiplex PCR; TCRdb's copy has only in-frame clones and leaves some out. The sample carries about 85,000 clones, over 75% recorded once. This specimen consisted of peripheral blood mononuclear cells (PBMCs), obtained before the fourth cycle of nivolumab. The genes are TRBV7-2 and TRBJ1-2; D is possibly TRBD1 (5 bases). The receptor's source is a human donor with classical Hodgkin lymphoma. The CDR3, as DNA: TGTGCCAGCAGCTTAGCCAGAAAGCTAGGGACCTATGGCTACACCTTC. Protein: CASSLARKLGTYGYTF.